The 16 T cell receptor beta chains listed next were all sequenced from one sample in a study of T cells after yellow fever vaccination. TCRdb re-derived calls from the 5' RACE reads in MiXCR, one entry per CDR3 protein. This sample has approximately 550,000 distinct CDR3 sequences; roughly 13% occur once, and the top ten carry over 12%. Sequencing was performed on PBMCs, taken on the day of the yellow fever booster vaccination. Every receptor here comes from a man aged 25 to 40 who received the YFV17D yellow fever vaccine.

This clonotype was seen a handful of times. The chain employs TRBV5-1 and TRBJ2-7; D is undetermined. Trimming took 4 bases from V and 4 from J, leaving 18 bases between them. The CDR3 loop spans 15 amino acids. CDR1 is SGHRS, CDR2 YFSETQ, per germline. CDR3 sequence: CASSLLGTVQYEQYF. DNA for the CDR3: TGCGCCAGCAGCCTCCTGGGCACCGTCCAGTACGAGCAGTACTTC.

This clonotype was seen a handful of times. This rearrangement joins TRBV6-1 to TRBJ2-7, with D perhaps TRBD2 (6 bases). In germline, CDR1 is MNHNS, CDR2 SASEGT. The CDR3 spans 14 residues. The V end was cut by 2 bases, the J end by 5 bases, with 13 bases between. The CDR3: CASSESLWRDEQYF. DNA for the CDR3: TGTGCCAGCAGTGAATCCTTGTGGAGGGACGAGCAGTACTTC.

This clonotype has more than one count but fewer than ten. V and J are TRBV29-1 and TRBJ2-4, with 10 bases identical to TRBD2. Germline V CDR1 and CDR2: SQVTM, ANQGSEA. V gave up 8 bases and J gave up 7 bases; unmatched junction bases: 8. This CDR3 is built from 13 residues. CDR3 sequence: CSTKREGWNIQYF. The DNA of the CDR3 is TGCAGCACTAAGCGGGAGGGATGGAACATTCAGTACTTC.

The chain has TRBV19 and TRBJ1-1, with a possible D match to TRBD1 (5 bases). The V gene lost 10 bases and the J gene lost 3 bases, with 24 bases spanning the gap. Germline CDR1 reads LNHDA; CDR2 reads SQIVND (reference sequence). The CDR3 totals 16 residues. The CDR3 nucleotides are TGTGCCACCCACCCACGGGGGACGTTCTTGGACACTGAAGCTTTCTTT. Protein product: CATHPRGTFLDTEAFF.

This clonotype was seen ten or more times. The V and J genes are TRBV25-1 and TRBJ2-2; TRBD1 aligns across 8 bases. CDR3 size: 17 residues. The V gene's germline CDR1 is MGHDK and CDR2 SYGVNS. V shed 2 bases and J 5 bases; nucleotides not matched to a gene: 10. The chain's CDR3 is CASSETGPGGATGELFF. Here the CDR3 DNA reads TGTGCCAGCAGTGAAACCGGGCCAGGGGGCGCAACCGGGGAGCTGTTTTTT.

The sample holds a few counts of this clonotype. The V call is TRBV6-1, the J call TRBJ2-1; no clear D gene. Germline V CDR1 and CDR2: MNHNS, SASEGT. The CDR3 runs to 13 residues. Trimming pared 7 bases from V and 5 bases from J, leaving 12 bases between. The CDR3 coding sequence is TGTGCCAGCATAGGAGTTTTGGACAATGAGCAGTTCTTC. Residues: CASIGVLDNEQFF.

This clonotype was counted a few times. This chain links TRBV6-5 with TRBJ2-5, with 8 bases aligning to TRBD1. The V and J ends lost 2 bases and 4 bases, in that order; junction bases with no gene match: 6. The CDR3 length is 15 residues. From germline, CDR1 is MNHEY and CDR2 SVGAGI. CDR3 region: CASSYGGTGPETQYF. In nucleotides, the CDR3 is TGTGCCAGCAGTTACGGTGGGACAGGACCAGAGACCCAGTACTTC.

The chain combines TRBV29-1 with TRBJ2-7, with unresolved D. CDR3 length: 14 amino acids. In germline, CDR1 is SQVTM, CDR2 ANQGSEA. V gave up 4 bases and J gave up 5 bases, with 18 bases separating them. The CDR3 reads CSVVPQQVANEQYF. In DNA form, the CDR3 reads TGCAGCGTTGTCCCCCAGCAAGTGGCTAACGAGCAGTACTTC.

The rearrangement joins TRBV20-1 to TRBJ2-2; D is possibly TRBD1 (5 bases). Germline V CDR1 and CDR2: DFQATT, SNEGSKA (reference sequence). This CDR3 is built from 15 residues. The V end lost 8 bases, the J end lost 4 bases, and 20 bases lay between the germline ends. DNA for the CDR3: TGCAGTACAGGCGACGGAACCCTTGGCACCGGGGAGCTGTTTTTT. Translating gives CSTGDGTLGTGELFF.

In its sample, this clonotype was seen a few times. The DNA for the CDR3 is TGTGCCTGGGCTGGAAACACTGAAGCTTTCTTT. Its translation is CAWAGNTEAFF. The chain joins TRBV30 to TRBJ1-1; D remains ambiguous. Deletions cut 5 bases from V and 2 bases from J, with 6 bases between. Germline V lookup: CDR1 GTSNPN, CDR2 SVGIG (reference sequence). The CDR3 contains 11 residues.

This clonotype occurred many times. The chain has TRBV12-3 or TRBV12-4 and TRBJ2-5; 10 positions match TRBD2. The trim removed 2 bases at V and 3 bases at J, leaving 9 bases unmatched. CDR3 size: 17 residues. In DNA form, the CDR3 reads TGTGCCAGCAGTTTAAGCGGGAGGGCCGTATCTGAAGAGACCCAGTACTTC. It translates to CASSLSGRAVSEETQYF.

The table lists this clonotype with many counts. V gene TRBV7-2 combines with J gene TRBJ2-1; no reliable D call. This CDR3 has 12 amino acids. V lost 1 base and J 10 bases, leaving 8 bases between the germline ends. Germline CDR1 is SGHTA and CDR2 is FQGNSA. The CDR3 DNA reads as TGTGCCAGCAGCTTAGAGACGCGAGAGCAGTTCTTC. The encoded protein is CASSLETREQFF.

The chain recombines TRBV5-1 with TRBJ2-1; D is possibly TRBD1 or TRBD2 (7 bases each). CDR1 is SGHRS and CDR2 is YFSETQ in the germline V gene. The CDR3 length is 14 residues. The V and J ends lost 8 bases and 8 bases respectively, with 20 bases between them. The DNA of the CDR3 is TGCGCCAGTCACGTGGGAGGGGACAGCGATGAGCAGTTCTTC. It translates to CASHVGGDSDEQFF. The full variable domain, completed using reference TRBV5-1 and TRBJ2-1, is KAGVTQTPRYLIKTRGQQVTLSCSPISGHRSVSWYQQTPGQGLQFLFEYFSETQRNKGNFPGRFSGRQFSNSRSEMNVSTLELGDSALYLCASHVGGDSDEQFFGPGTRLTVL.

The chain employs TRBV12-3 or TRBV12-4 and TRBJ2-7; 7 nucleotides line up with TRBD1. Losses at the gene ends were 5 bases for V and 3 bases for J; bases not matched to a gene: 7. The CDR3 consists of 14 residues. CDR3 in DNA: TGTGCCAGCAGTGTACAGGGGCCCCGCTACGAGCAGTACTTC. Amino acid sequence: CASSVQGPRYEQYF.

The sample holds a few counts of this clonotype. V and J are TRBV6-5 and TRBJ1-2, with D possibly being TRBD1 (6 bases). Per germline, CDR1 MNHEY and CDR2 SVGAGI. Deletions cut 4 bases from V and 8 bases from J, with 17 bases between. This CDR3 comprises 14 residues. This CDR3 is CASSLGGPFYGYTF. The DNA for the CDR3 is TGTGCCAGCAGTTTGGGGGGGCCTTTCTACGGCTACACCTTC.

This clonotype was seen a few times. The gene calls are TRBV30 and TRBJ2-3, with D possibly called TRBD1 or TRBD2 (7 bases each). Germline V gene sequence: CDR1 GTSNPN, CDR2 SVGIG (reference sequence). The length of the CDR3 is 15 residues. V gave up 0 bases and J gave up 5 bases, with 15 bases separating them. The CDR3 nucleotides read TGTGCCTGGAGTGTAGGGAGGGGGCGCGGAGATACGCAGTATTTT. This sequence encodes CAWSVGRGRGDTQYF. Full variable domain (outside the CDR3, taken from reference TRBV30 and TRBJ2-3): SQTIHQWPATLVQPVGSPLSLECTVEGTSNPNLYWYRQAAGRGLQLLFYSVGIGQISSEVPQNLSASRPQDRQFILSSKKLLLSDSGFYLCAWSVGRGRGDTQYFGPGTRLTVL.